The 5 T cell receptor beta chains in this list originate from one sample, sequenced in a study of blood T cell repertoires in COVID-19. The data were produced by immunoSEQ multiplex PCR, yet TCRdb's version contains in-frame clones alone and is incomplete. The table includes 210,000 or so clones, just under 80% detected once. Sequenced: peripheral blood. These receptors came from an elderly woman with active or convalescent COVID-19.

The CDR3 sequence: CASSPGQGSTPNTEAFF. The CDR3 bases are TGTGCCAGTAGTCCAGGACAGGGTAGTACTCCGAACACTGAAGCTTTCTTT. This chain uses TRBV19 with TRBJ1-1; 8 nucleotides match TRBD1. Per the germline V gene, CDR1 is LNHDA and CDR2 is SQIVND (reference sequence). The V gene end was trimmed by 5 bases and the J gene end by 1 base; junction bases not matched to a gene: 12. The CDR3 is 17 residues long. Full variable domain (remainder filled in from reference TRBV19 and TRBJ1-1): DGGITQSPKYLFRKEGQNVTLSCEQNLNHDAMYWYRQDPGQGLRLIYYSQIVNDFQKGDIAEGYSVSREKKESFPLTVTSAQKNPTAFYLCASSPGQGSTPNTEAFFGQGTRLTVV.

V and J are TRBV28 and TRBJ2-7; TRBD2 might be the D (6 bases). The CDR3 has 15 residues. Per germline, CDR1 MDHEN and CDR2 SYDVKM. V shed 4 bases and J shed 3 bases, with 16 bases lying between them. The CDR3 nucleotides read TGTGCCAGCAGTTCGGCGGTCGGGGGTTTCTACGAGCAGTACTTC. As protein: CASSSAVGGFYEQYF.

Here the CDR3 DNA reads TGTGCCAGCAGCTCCCTGACAGGGATTAATGAAAAACTGTTTTTT. Translated, it gives CASSSLTGINEKLFF. This chain joins TRBV5-6 and TRBJ1-4, with TRBD1 matching over 7 bases. The V gene end was trimmed by 3 bases and the J gene end by 4 bases; junction bases not matched to a gene: 6. In germline, CDR1 is SGHDT, CDR2 YYEEEE. The CDR3 covers 15 residues.

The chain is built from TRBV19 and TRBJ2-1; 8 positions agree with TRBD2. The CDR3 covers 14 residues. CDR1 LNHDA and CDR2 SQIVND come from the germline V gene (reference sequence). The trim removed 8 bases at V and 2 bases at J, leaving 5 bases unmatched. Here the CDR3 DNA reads TGTGCCAGTGATAGCGGGGAGCCCTACAATGAGCAGTTCTTC. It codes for CASDSGEPYNEQFF. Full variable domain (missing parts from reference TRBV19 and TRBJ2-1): DGGITQSPKYLFRKEGQNVTLSCEQNLNHDAMYWYRQDPGQGLRLIYYSQIVNDFQKGDIAEGYSVSREKKESFPLTVTSAQKNPTAFYLCASDSGEPYNEQFFGPGTRLTVL.

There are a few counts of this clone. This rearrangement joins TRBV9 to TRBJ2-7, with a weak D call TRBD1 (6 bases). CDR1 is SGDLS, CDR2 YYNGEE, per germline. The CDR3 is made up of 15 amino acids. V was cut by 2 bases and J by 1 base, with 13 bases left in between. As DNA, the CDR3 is TGTGCCAGCAGCGTCGGACAGTCCTCATCCTACGAGCAGTACTTC. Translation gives CASSVGQSSSYEQYF.